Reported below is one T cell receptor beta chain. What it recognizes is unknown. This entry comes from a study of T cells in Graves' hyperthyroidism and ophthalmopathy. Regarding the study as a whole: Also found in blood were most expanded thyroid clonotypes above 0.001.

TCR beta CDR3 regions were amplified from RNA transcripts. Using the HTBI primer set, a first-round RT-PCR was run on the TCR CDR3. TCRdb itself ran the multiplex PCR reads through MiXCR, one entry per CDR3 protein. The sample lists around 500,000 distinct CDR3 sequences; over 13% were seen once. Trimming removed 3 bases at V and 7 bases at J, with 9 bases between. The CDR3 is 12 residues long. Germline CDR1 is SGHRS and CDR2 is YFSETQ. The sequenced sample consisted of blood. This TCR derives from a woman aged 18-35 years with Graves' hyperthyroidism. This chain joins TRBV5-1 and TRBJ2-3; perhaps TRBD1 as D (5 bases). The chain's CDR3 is CASSYDSNTQYF. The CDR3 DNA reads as TGCGCCAGCAGCTACGACAGTAATACGCAGTATTTT.